The 29 T cell receptor beta chains listed next were all sequenced from one sample in a study of blood T cell repertoires in COVID-19. TCRdb keeps only in-frame clones here, not all; method: immunoSEQ multiplex PCR. Of 150,000 to 200,000 clones in the sample, roughly four fifths were seen once. Material: peripheral blood. Source of these receptors: a man between 60 and 75 years old with active or convalescent COVID-19.

The gene calls are TRBV5-5 and TRBJ2-7; 8 bases are shared with TRBD2. The CDR3 spans 17 residues. V was pared by 2 bases and J by 3 bases, with 13 bases of the junction left unmatched. Germline-derived CDR1 and CDR2 are SGHKS and YYEKEE (reference sequence). The CDR3 protein is CASSLRIAGSGYYEQYF. The CDR3 DNA reads TGTGCCAGCAGCTTAAGGATAGCGGGATCGGGTTACTACGAGCAGTACTTC.

CDR3 loop: CARPRHFYEQYF. In DNA, the CDR3 is TGTGCCAGACCGCGCCATTTTTACGAGCAGTACTTC. The chain links TRBV11-3 to TRBJ2-7; D remains unclear. V was pared by 9 bases and J by 4 bases, with 13 bases between. CDR1 SGHNT and CDR2 YENEEA come from the germline V gene. The CDR3 has 12 residues.

This clone was picked up a small number of times. This chain joins TRBV18 and TRBJ2-7, with 12 bases identical to TRBD1. V gave up 6 bases and J gave up 6 bases; unmatched junction bases: 12. The CDR3 loop spans 16 amino acids. Germline V gene data show CDR1 as KGHSH and CDR2 as LQKENI. The CDR3 is CASSSAGTGGRGEQYF. For the CDR3, the DNA is TGTGCCAGCTCGTCAGCCGGGACAGGGGGCCGGGGCGAGCAGTACTTC. Based on the CDR3 plus reference TRBV18 and TRBJ2-7, the full variable domain is NAGVMQNPRHLVRRRGQEARLRCSPMKGHSHVYWYRQLPEEGLKFMVYLQKENIIDESGMPKERFSAEFPKEGPSILRIQQVVRGDSAAYFCASSSAGTGGRGEQYFGPGTRLTVT.

The chain is built from TRBV28 and TRBJ1-1; D unclear. This CDR3 has 12 residues. Germline values: CDR1 MDHEN, CDR2 SYDVKM. Trimming cost V 7 bases and J 0 bases, with 6 bases left between them. The chain's CDR3 is CASTGMNTEAFF. The DNA for the CDR3 is TGTGCCAGCACGGGAATGAACACTGAAGCTTTCTTT.

The chain employs TRBV28 and TRBJ2-1; D not resolved. The V gene lost 3 bases and the J gene lost 6 bases, with 6 bases spanning the gap. The CDR3 is made up of 12 amino acids. Germline CDR1 is MDHEN and CDR2 is SYDVKM. The CDR3 is CASSFWANEQFF. CDR3 nucleotides: TGTGCCAGCAGTTTCTGGGCCAATGAGCAGTTCTTC.

This chain links TRBV6-5 with TRBJ2-7, with TRBD1 as a possible D gene (5 bases). In germline, CDR1 is MNHEY, CDR2 SVGAGI. The germline V and J ends were trimmed by 7 bases and 2 bases, with 9 bases remaining between them. The CDR3 is 12 residues long. CDR3 region: CASKGATYEQYF. CDR3 coding DNA: TGTGCCAGCAAAGGGGCTACCTACGAGCAGTACTTC.

This clone was seen a handful of times. The genes are TRBV3-1 (or the pseudogene TRBV3-2) and TRBJ1-2; perhaps TRBD1 as D (6 bases). Germline CDR1 reads LGHDT; CDR2 reads YNNKEL (reference sequence). The V end was cut by 4 bases, the J end by 0 bases, with 15 bases between. The CDR3 is 16 amino acids. The CDR3 protein is CASSPGGGQANYGYTF. CDR3 nucleotides: TGTGCCAGCAGCCCCGGCGGGGGACAAGCTAACTATGGCTACACCTTC.

The V gene is TRBV27, the J gene TRBJ1-3; possible D gene TRBD1, 5 bases. CDR1 is MNHEY, CDR2 SMNVEV, per germline (reference sequence). This CDR3 region has 13 residues. V gave up 9 bases and J gave up 2 bases, with 11 bases separating them. In DNA, the CDR3 is TGTGCCAGTTCTCCAGGGACTGGAAACACCATATATTTT. Translation gives CASSPGTGNTIYF.

The chain couples TRBV28 to TRBJ1-2, with 9 bases matching TRBD1. Per germline, CDR1 MDHEN and CDR2 SYDVKM. The junction had 15 bases not matched to a gene; V was cut back by 7 bases and J by 3 bases. The CDR3 extends over 17 amino acids. CDR3 DNA sequence: TGTGCCAGCAATGATGGGAGTCCGGGACAGGGAGACTATGGCTACACCTTC. Its protein is CASNDGSPGQGDYGYTF.

The J gene is TRBJ2-3, the V gene TRBV11-3, with 8 bases aligning to TRBD2. Trimming at V came to 0 bases and at J to 1 base, leaving 3 bases not matched to a gene. Germline V CDR1 and CDR2: SGHNT, YENEEA. The CDR3 consists of 16 residues. The CDR3 loop reads CASSLDRREGTDTQYF. The CDR3 DNA sequence: TGTGCCAGCAGCTTAGACAGGCGGGAGGGCACAGATACGCAGTATTTT.

The gene calls are TRBV29-1 and TRBJ2-2; 12 nucleotides agree with TRBD2. There are 14 residues in the CDR3. V lost 7 bases and J lost 3; bases outside the gene matches: 3. Germline V gives CDR1 SQVTM, CDR2 ANQGSEA. CDR3 coding DNA: TGCAGCGCATCTAGCGGGAGGGACACCGGGGAGCTGTTTTTT. Translation: CSASSGRDTGELFF.

This clone has just a few counts. This rearrangement joins TRBV2 to TRBJ2-2; 12 bases map to TRBD1. The CDR3 has 16 residues. Germline V gene sequence: CDR1 SNHLY, CDR2 FYNNEI. V was clipped by 7 bases and J by 4 bases; unmatched bases: 7. The CDR3 sequence: CASNRPGQGATGELFF. The CDR3, as DNA: TGTGCCAGCAACCGGCCGGGACAGGGGGCCACCGGGGAGCTGTTTTTT.

J is TRBJ2-1 and V is TRBV6-5; 15 bases map to TRBD2. The CDR3 consists of 15 residues. Germline-derived CDR1 and CDR2 are MNHEY and SVGAGI. Trimming removed 4 bases from V and 9 bases from J; junction bases left unmatched: 4. The CDR3, as DNA: TGTGCCAGCAGTTCTCCGGGACTAGCGGGGGGTGAGCAGTTCTTC. It codes for CASSSPGLAGGEQFF.

This clone occurred once. This chain joins TRBV12-3 or TRBV12-4 and TRBJ1-6; 9 nucleotides match TRBD1. J lost 8 bases, V lost 5 bases, and 1 base had no gene match. CDR3 length equals 13 residues. The CDR3 sequence: CASSRTGDSPLHF. In nucleotides, the CDR3 is TGTGCCAGCAGTCGGACAGGGGATTCACCCCTCCACTTT.

The chain employs TRBV5-5 and TRBJ2-7, with D possibly being TRBD1 (6 bases). The germline CDR1 and CDR2 sequences are SGHKS and YYEKEE (reference sequence). The CDR3 is made up of 13 amino acids. V dropped 0 bases and J dropped 3 bases, with 7 bases sitting between them. The CDR3 is CASSLGQVYEQYF. The CDR3 coding sequence is TGTGCCAGCAGCTTGGGACAGGTCTACGAGCAGTACTTC.

The CDR3 is CASSASGSEAFF. The CDR3 nucleotides are TGTGCCAGCAGCGCCTCAGGGTCTGAAGCTTTCTTT. The V call is TRBV9, the J call TRBJ1-1; possible D gene TRBD1, 5 bases. The V and J ends lost 3 bases and 6 bases respectively, with 9 bases between them. Per the germline V gene, CDR1 is SGDLS and CDR2 is YYNGEE. This CDR3 has 12 amino acids.

This sequence joins TRBV27 and TRBJ1-1, with 10 bases lining up with TRBD1. Per germline, CDR1 MNHEY and CDR2 SMNVEV (reference sequence). This CDR3 comprises 15 residues. V trimming: 6 bases; J trimming: 3 bases; junction bases outside the gene matches: 7. The CDR3 bases are TGTGCCAGCAGCTTAGGGACAGGGGTATACACTGAAGCTTTCTTT. It yields the protein CASSLGTGVYTEAFF.

The V gene is TRBV5-1, the J gene TRBJ1-5; D not certain. V dropped 0 bases and J dropped 6 bases, with 10 bases sitting between them. Germline lookup yields CDR1 SGHRS and CDR2 YFSETQ. This CDR3 is 14 amino acids long. The CDR3 loop is CASSLAGNGQPQHF. The DNA of the CDR3 is TGCGCCAGCAGCTTGGCAGGAAACGGTCAGCCCCAGCATTTT.

The chain is built from TRBV15 and TRBJ1-2; 11 nucleotides match TRBD1. The CDR3 loop spans 14 amino acids. Germline values: CDR1 LNHNV, CDR2 YYDKDF (reference sequence). Trimming at V came to 8 bases and at J to 7 bases, leaving 9 bases not matched to a gene. CDR3 nucleotides: TGTGCCACCGCTCCTAGGGACAGGGGGTCTGGCTACACCTTC. Translating gives CATAPRDRGSGYTF.

The rearrangement joins TRBV5-1 to TRBJ2-1; the match to TRBD2 covers 10 bases. Trimming removed 1 base from V and 4 bases from J; junction bases left unmatched: 8. This CDR3 has 17 amino acids. In germline, CDR1 is SGHRS, CDR2 YFSETQ. CDR3 nucleotide sequence: TGCGCCAGCAGCTTGAAACTAGCGGGAAGGGGTTACAATGAGCAGTTCTTC. This translates into CASSLKLAGRGYNEQFF.

The chain couples TRBV14 to TRBJ1-2, with D unresolved. This CDR3 is built from 13 residues. Trimming removed 1 base at V and 8 bases at J, with 11 bases between. CDR1 is SGHDN and CDR2 is FVKESK in the germline V gene. CDR3 sequence reads: CASSQVTAGGYTF. The CDR3 coding sequence is TGTGCCAGCAGCCAAGTTACGGCAGGAGGCTACACCTTC.

Within the sample, this clone is medium-sized. The rearrangement links TRBV28 to TRBJ1-1; 8 positions agree with TRBD1. The CDR3 sequence is 17 residues long. Germline assignment: CDR1 MDHEN and CDR2 SYDVKM. With V trimmed by 8 bases and J by 0 bases, 14 bases remained unmatched. CDR3 residues: CASSLTGGIPMNTEAFF. CDR3 DNA: TGTGCCAGCTCCCTAACAGGGGGAATCCCCATGAACACTGAAGCTTTCTTT.

The chain joins TRBV3-1 (or the pseudogene TRBV3-2) to TRBJ2-7; 11 bases fit TRBD2. CDR1 and CDR2 from the germline V gene are LGHDT and YNNKEL (reference sequence). The CDR3 has 19 amino acids. V lost 0 bases, J lost 2 bases, and 12 bases stayed unmatched. CDR3 DNA: TGTGCCAGCAGCCAAGATTACCCTAACCTAGCGGGGGGACCCTACGAGCAGTACTTC. Encoded protein: CASSQDYPNLAGGPYEQYF.

J is TRBJ2-3 and V is TRBV14, with TRBD2 matching 7 bases. In germline, CDR1 is SGHDN, CDR2 FVKESK. This CDR3 is built from 13 residues. J was trimmed by 3 bases and V by 6 bases; bases with no gene match: 3. As DNA, the CDR3 is TGTGCCAGCAGTCCCGGGGGGACAGATACGCAGTATTTT. Amino acid sequence: CASSPGGTDTQYF.

The rearrangement joins TRBV15 to TRBJ2-7, with TRBD2 matching 8 bases. In germline, CDR1 is LNHNV, CDR2 YYDKDF (reference sequence). The ends lost 3 bases at V and 1 base at J; junction bases unmatched: 2. The CDR3 totals 14 residues. CDR3 DNA sequence: TGTGCCACCAGCAGGCGGGGGGCATCCTACGAGCAGTACTTC. Residues: CATSRRGASYEQYF.

The J gene is TRBJ1-5, the V gene TRBV19; D is unclear. The germline V gene has CDR1 LNHDA and CDR2 SQIVND (reference sequence). V was pared by 5 bases and J by 4 bases, with 9 bases between. This CDR3 spans 13 amino acids. CDR3 amino acids: CASSVSPNQPQHF. CDR3 sequence (DNA): TGTGCCAGTAGTGTCAGTCCAAATCAGCCCCAGCATTTT.

V and J are TRBV14 and TRBJ2-7, with D tentatively TRBD1 (5 bases). From germline, CDR1 is SGHDN and CDR2 FVKESK. This CDR3 contains 13 residues. The V and J ends lost 6 bases and 3 bases respectively, with 12 bases between them. This CDR3 is CASRLDSRYEQYF. Here the CDR3 DNA reads TGTGCCAGCAGACTCGACAGCCGCTACGAGCAGTACTTC.

The V call is TRBV28, the J call TRBJ1-4; D possibly corresponds to TRBD1 (6 bases). Germline CDR1 MDHEN, CDR2 SYDVKM. V lost 5 bases to trimming and J lost 7 bases, with 14 bases between them. CDR3 length: 14 residues. The CDR3 sequence: CASSIPGGGEKLFF. The CDR3 DNA is TGTGCCAGCAGTATACCGGGGGGCGGTGAAAAACTGTTTTTT.

This chain links TRBV23-1 with TRBJ2-7, with TRBD1 as a possible D gene (6 bases). TRBV23-1 is marked as an open reading frame, function uncertain. Trimming took off 5 bases at V and 0 bases at J, with 14 bases between the two ends. The CDR3 runs 15 residues. DNA for the CDR3: TGCGCCAGCAGTGCTACAGGGCCACTCTCCTACGAGCAGTACTTC. It translates to CASSATGPLSYEQYF.